This TCR beta chain appears in the sequencing data of a study of shared clonotypes between healthy human individuals. Study-level findings and limits: Sequencing depth was predicted to influence how clonotypes are shared among donors. A handful of donors showed sharing of about 4.7% of naive CD4 clonotypes.

CDR3 length equals 13 residues. Germline V CDR1 and CDR2: SGHTA, FQGNSA. V lost 5 bases and J lost 6; bases outside the gene matches: 6. The authors split each subset's genomic DNA evenly across several immunoSEQ plates. Libraries were prepared by immunoSEQ multiplex PCR; TCRdb keeps only in-frame clonotypes and omits some of them. The data hold approximately 980,000 clones, with 70% to 85% observed a single time. Turning to this clone: Its antigen is as yet unknown.

The source of this sequence is a man aged 18 to 29 in good health. Sample: memory CD4+ T cells sorted from blood. Subset specified: CD45RA-negative fraction. The V and J genes are TRBV7-2 and TRBJ1-1; TRBD1 matches 7 bases. CDR3 nucleotide sequence: TGTGCCAGCAGCCCAGGGGGGTTCCCTGAAGCTTTCTTT. Translating it yields CASSPGGFPEAFF.